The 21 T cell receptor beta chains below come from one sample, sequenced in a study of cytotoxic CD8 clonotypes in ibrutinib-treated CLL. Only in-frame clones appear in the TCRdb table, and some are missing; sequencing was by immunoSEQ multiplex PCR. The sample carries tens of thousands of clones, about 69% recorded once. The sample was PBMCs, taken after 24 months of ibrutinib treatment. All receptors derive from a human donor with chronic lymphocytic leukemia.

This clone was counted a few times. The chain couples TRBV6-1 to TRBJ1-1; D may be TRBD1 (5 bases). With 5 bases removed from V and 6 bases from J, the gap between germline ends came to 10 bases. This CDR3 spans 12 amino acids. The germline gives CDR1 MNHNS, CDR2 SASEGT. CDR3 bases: TGTGCCAGCAGTAGAGACAGCGCTGAAGCTTTCTTT. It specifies CASSRDSAEAFF.

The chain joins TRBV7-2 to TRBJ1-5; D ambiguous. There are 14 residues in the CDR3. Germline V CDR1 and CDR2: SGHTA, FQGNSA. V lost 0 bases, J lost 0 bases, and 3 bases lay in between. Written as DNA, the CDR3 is TGTGCCAGCAGCTTAGCCCTTAGCAATCAGCCCCAGCATTTT. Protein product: CASSLALSNQPQHF.

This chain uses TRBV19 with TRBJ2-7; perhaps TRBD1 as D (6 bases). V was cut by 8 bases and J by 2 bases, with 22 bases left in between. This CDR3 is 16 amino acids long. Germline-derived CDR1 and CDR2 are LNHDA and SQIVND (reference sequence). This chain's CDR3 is CASFNNVRTVPYEQYF. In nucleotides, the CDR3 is TGTGCCAGTTTCAACAATGTCCGGACAGTACCCTACGAGCAGTACTTC.

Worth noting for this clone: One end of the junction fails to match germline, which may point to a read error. CDR3 in amino acids: CASSSPGLAGSVF. The CDR3 DNA reads as TGTGCCAGCAGTTCACCGGGACTAGCGGGGTCGGTCTTC. This sequence joins TRBV6-5 and TRBJ2-1, with 13 bases fitting TRBD2. The CDR3 loop spans 13 amino acids. Germline-derived CDR1 and CDR2 are MNHEY and SVGAGI.

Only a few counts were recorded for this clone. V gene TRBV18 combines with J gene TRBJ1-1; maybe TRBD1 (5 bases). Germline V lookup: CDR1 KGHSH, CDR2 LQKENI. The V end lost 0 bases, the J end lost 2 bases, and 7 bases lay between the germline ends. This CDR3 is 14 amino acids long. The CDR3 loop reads CASSPPGGNTEAFF. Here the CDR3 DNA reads TGTGCCAGCTCACCACCGGGGGGAAACACTGAAGCTTTCTTT.

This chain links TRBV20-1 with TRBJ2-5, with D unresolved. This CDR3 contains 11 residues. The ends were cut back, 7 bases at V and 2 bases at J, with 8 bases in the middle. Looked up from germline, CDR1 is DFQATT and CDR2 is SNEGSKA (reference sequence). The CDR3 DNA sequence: TGCAGTGTGGAATCACAAGAGACCCAGTACTTC. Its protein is CSVESQETQYF.

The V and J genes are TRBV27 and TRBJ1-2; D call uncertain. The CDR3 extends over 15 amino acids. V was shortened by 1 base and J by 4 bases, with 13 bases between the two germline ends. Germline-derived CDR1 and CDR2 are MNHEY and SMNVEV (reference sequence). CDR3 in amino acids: CASSLLGTPGYGYTF. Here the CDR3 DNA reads TGTGCCAGCAGTTTATTGGGCACCCCTGGCTATGGCTACACCTTC.

The CDR3 nucleotides read TGTGCCAGCAGTGAAACGGGAGTCGGGACAGATACGCAGTATTTT. Amino acids: CASSETGVGTDTQYF. V is TRBV2 and J is TRBJ2-3, with D maybe TRBD2 (6 bases). Trimming took 2 bases from V and 3 from J, leaving 12 bases between them. CDR3 size: 15 residues. In germline, CDR1 is SNHLY, CDR2 FYNNEI.

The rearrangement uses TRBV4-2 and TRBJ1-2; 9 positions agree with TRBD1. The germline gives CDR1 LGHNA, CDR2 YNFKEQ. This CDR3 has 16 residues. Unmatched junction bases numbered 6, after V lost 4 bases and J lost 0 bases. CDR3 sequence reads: CASSLTGGTANYGYTF. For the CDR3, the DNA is TGTGCCAGCAGCCTGACAGGGGGGACAGCTAACTATGGCTACACCTTC.

The CDR3 nucleotides read TGTGCCAGCTCCCCGGGGAGGGGCAATCAGCCCCAGCATTTT. Translation: CASSPGRGNQPQHF. J is TRBJ1-5 and V is TRBV18; D is unresolved. The ends were cut back, 6 bases at V and 2 bases at J, with 11 bases in the middle. Germline V CDR1 and CDR2: KGHSH, LQKENI. This CDR3 has 14 residues.

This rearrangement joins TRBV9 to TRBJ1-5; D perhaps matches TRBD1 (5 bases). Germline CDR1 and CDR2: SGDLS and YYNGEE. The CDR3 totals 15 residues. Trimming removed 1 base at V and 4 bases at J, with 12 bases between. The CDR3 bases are TGTGCCAGCAGCGTAACCCCGGGACTAAATCAGCCCCAGCATTTT. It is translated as CASSVTPGLNQPQHF.

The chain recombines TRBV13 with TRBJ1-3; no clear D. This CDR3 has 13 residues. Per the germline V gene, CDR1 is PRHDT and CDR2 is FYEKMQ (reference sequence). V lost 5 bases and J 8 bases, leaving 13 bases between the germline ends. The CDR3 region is CASSPTPAYTIYF. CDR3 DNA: TGTGCCAGCAGCCCCACACCTGCTTACACCATATATTTT. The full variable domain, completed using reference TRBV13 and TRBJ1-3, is AAGVIQSPRHLIKEKRETATLKCYPIPRHDTVYWYQQGPGQDPQFLISFYEKMQSDKGSIPDRFSAQQFSDYHSELNMSSLELGDSALYFCASSPTPAYTIYFGEGSWLTVV.

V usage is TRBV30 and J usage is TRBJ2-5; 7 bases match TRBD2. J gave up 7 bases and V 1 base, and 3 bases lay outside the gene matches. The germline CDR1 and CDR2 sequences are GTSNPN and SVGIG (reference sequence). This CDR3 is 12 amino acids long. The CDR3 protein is CAWSGGGRTQYF. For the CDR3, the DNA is TGTGCCTGGAGTGGGGGGGGTAGGACCCAGTACTTC.

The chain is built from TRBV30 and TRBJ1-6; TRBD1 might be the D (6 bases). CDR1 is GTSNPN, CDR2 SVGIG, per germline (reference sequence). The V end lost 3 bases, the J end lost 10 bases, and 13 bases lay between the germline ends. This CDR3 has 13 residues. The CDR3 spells CAWRSQGTSPLHF. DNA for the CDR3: TGTGCCTGGAGGAGTCAGGGGACGTCACCCCTCCACTTT.

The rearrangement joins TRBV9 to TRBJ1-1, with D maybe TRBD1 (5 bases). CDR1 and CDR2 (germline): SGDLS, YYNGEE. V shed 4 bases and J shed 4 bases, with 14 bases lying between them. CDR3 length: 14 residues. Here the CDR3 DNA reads TGTGCCAGCAGCAAGGGACTAGTGGGCACTGAAGCTTTCTTT. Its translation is CASSKGLVGTEAFF.

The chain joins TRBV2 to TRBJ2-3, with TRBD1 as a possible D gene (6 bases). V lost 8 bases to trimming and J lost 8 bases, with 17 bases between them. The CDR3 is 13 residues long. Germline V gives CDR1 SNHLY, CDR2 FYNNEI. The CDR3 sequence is CASLTGPQATQYF. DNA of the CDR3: TGTGCCAGCTTGACAGGTCCCCAGGCTACGCAGTATTTT.

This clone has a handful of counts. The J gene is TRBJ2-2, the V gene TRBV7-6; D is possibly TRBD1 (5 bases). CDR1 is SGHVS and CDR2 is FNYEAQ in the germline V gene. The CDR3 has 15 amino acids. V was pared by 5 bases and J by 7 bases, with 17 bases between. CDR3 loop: CASSPGSYRGGELFF. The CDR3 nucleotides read TGTGCCAGCAGCCCGGGCTCCTATAGGGGCGGGGAGCTGTTTTTT.

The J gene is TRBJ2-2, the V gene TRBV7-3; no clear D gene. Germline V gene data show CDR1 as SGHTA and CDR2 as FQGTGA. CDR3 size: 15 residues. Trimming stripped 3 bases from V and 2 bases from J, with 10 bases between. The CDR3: CASSFLPVNTGELFF. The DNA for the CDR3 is TGTGCCAGCAGCTTTCTTCCGGTAAACACCGGGGAGCTGTTTTTT.

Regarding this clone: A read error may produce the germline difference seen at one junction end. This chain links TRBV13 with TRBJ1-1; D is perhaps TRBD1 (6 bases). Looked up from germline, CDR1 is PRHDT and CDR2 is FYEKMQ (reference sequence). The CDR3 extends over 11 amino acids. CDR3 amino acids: CASSDRFEVFF. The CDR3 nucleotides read TGTGCCAGCAGTGACAGGTTTGAAGTTTTCTTT.

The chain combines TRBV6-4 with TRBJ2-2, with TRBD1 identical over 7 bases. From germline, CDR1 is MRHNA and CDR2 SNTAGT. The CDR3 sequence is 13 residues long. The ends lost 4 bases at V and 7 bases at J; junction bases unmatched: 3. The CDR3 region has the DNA TGTGCCAGCAGTGTTCACAGGGGCGGGGAGCTGTTTTTT. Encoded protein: CASSVHRGGELFF.

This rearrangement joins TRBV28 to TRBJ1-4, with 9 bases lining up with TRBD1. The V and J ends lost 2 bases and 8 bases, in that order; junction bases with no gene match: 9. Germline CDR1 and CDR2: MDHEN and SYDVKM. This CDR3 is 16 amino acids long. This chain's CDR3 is CASSLPLQGAREKLFF. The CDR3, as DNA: TGTGCCAGCAGTTTACCCCTACAGGGGGCCCGGGAAAAACTGTTTTTT.